The 25 T cell receptor beta chains below all came from one sample that was sequenced in a study of circulating CD8 cells and anti-PD-1 response in melanoma. The QIAseq Immune Repertoire TCR panel built the libraries from roughly 15 ng of total RNA. TCRdb used MiXCR to reprocess the reads, holding one entry per CDR3 protein. The table includes about 1,000 distinct CDR3 sequences, more than 6.5% detected once. Live CD3+CD8+TCRalphabeta+ cells were sorted into four subsets by PD-1 and/or TIGIT. Specimen: CD8+ T cells from PBMCs, collected at baseline or after one month of anti-PD-1 therapy (not recorded which). These receptors were obtained from a human donor with melanoma.

Judged by abundance, this clonotype is medium-sized. The V gene is TRBV5-8, the J gene TRBJ2-1; 9 bases are a match to TRBD2. Trimming at V came to 7 bases and at J to 3 bases, leaving 5 bases not matched to a gene. Germline CDR1 SGHTS, CDR2 YDEGEE. The CDR3 is made up of 14 amino acids. As DNA, the CDR3 is TGTGCCAGCTTGGAGACTAGCGGCTACAATGAGCAGTTCTTC. Its protein is CASLETSGYNEQFF.

This clonotype is medium-sized within its sample. The chain uses TRBV4-1 and TRBJ2-1; the match to TRBD2 covers 9 bases. Germline loops: CDR1 MGHRA, CDR2 YSYEKL. The length of the CDR3 is 15 residues. V lost 4 bases and J lost 2; bases outside the gene matches: 3. CDR3 protein: CASSLIAGAYNEQFF. CDR3 DNA: TGCGCCAGCAGCCTAATAGCGGGGGCCTACAATGAGCAGTTCTTC.

With respect to this clonotype: An end of the junction does not agree with germline; a read error may underlie this. The rearrangement uses TRBV14 and TRBJ2-7, with TRBD1 matching over 9 bases. The CDR3 has 17 amino acids. From germline, CDR1 is SGHDN and CDR2 FVKESK. The CDR3 nucleotides are TGTGTCAGCAGCCAAGATTATCGGACAGGGGTCCCCTACGAGCAGTACTTC. Translating gives CVSSQDYRTGVPYEQYF.

With regard to this clonotype: A clone one base away is much larger, so this may be a read error. The rearrangement joins TRBV15 to TRBJ1-2; tentatively, D is TRBD1 (6 bases). This CDR3 has 14 residues. Germline V gene lookup returns CDR1 LNHNV and CDR2 YYDKDF (reference sequence). The CDR3 region has the DNA TGTGCCTCCAGCAGAGATGGGACAAACTATGGCTACACCTTC. Amino acids: CASSRDGTNYGYTF.

By share, this clonotype ranks as medium-sized. The chain links TRBV27 to TRBJ2-7, with TRBD1 as a possible D gene (5 bases). This CDR3 has 14 residues. CDR1 and CDR2 from the germline V gene are MNHEY and SMNVEV (reference sequence). Between the trimmed V and J ends, which lost 3 bases and 5 bases, there was a span of 14 bases. CDR3 loop: CASSLGPVADEQYF. Written as DNA, the CDR3 is TGTGCCAGCAGTTTGGGGCCGGTCGCCGACGAGCAGTACTTC.

This rearrangement joins TRBV28 to TRBJ2-7; D is unclear. Looked up from germline, CDR1 is MDHEN and CDR2 is SYDVKM. V lost 0 bases to trimming and J lost 2 bases, with 11 bases between them. The CDR3 consists of 15 residues. This CDR3 is CASSLWAVAPYEQYF. CDR3 bases: TGTGCCAGCAGTTTATGGGCCGTTGCGCCCTACGAGCAGTACTTC.

Judged by abundance, this clonotype is large. V and J are TRBV4-2 and TRBJ2-5; D gene unclear. The CDR3 length is 15 residues. V was trimmed by 0 bases and J by 7 bases, leaving 15 bases between them. Per the germline V gene, CDR1 is LGHNA and CDR2 is YNFKEQ. This CDR3 reads CASSQDQGVAGTQYF. The CDR3 nucleotides read TGTGCCAGCAGCCAAGATCAAGGTGTGGCTGGGACCCAGTACTTC.

This clonotype rates as medium-sized (0.01 to 0.1%). The chain has TRBV20-1 and TRBJ2-3; D is perhaps TRBD1 (6 bases). This CDR3 is 15 amino acids long. V was clipped by 6 bases and J by 2 bases, with 18 bases between them. Germline assignment: CDR1 DFQATT and CDR2 SNEGSKA (reference sequence). CDR3 region: CSAEPLGQYTDTQYF. The CDR3 DNA reads as TGCAGTGCCGAGCCCCTTGGACAGTACACAGATACGCAGTATTTT.

By share, this clonotype ranks as medium-sized. This rearrangement joins TRBV30 to TRBJ2-1; 9 bases are shared with TRBD1. The ends lost 5 bases at V and 8 bases at J; junction bases unmatched: 10. Germline CDR1 reads GTSNPN; CDR2 reads SVGIG (reference sequence). This CDR3 is built from 14 residues. CDR3 sequence reads: CAWSTGQGIDEQFF. Here the CDR3 DNA reads TGTGCCTGGTCGACGGGACAGGGTATCGATGAGCAGTTCTTC.

This clonotype rates as medium-sized. The gene calls are TRBV25-1 and TRBJ1-2; D is undetermined. There are 15 residues in the CDR3. Between the trimmed V and J ends, which lost 2 bases and 8 bases, there was a span of 18 bases. In germline, CDR1 is MGHDK, CDR2 SYGVNS. The CDR3 is CASSEPTGQTRGYTF. The CDR3 DNA follows: TGTGCCAGCAGTGAACCTACTGGGCAAACACGGGGCTACACCTTC.

This clonotype is termed medium-sized. V is TRBV29-1 and J is TRBJ2-2; unclear D gene. CDR1 SQVTM and CDR2 ANQGSEA come from the germline V gene. The CDR3 runs 13 residues. V lost 2 bases, J lost 6 bases, and 10 bases lay in between. The CDR3 loop is CSVESWGSGELFF. CDR3 DNA: TGCAGCGTTGAATCGTGGGGTTCCGGGGAGCTGTTTTTT.

This clonotype is judged medium-sized. The rearrangement uses TRBV6-5 and TRBJ2-7; D remains unclear. V was shortened by 6 bases and J by 0 bases, with 12 bases between the two germline ends. This CDR3 is 14 amino acids long. Germline-derived CDR1 and CDR2 are MNHEY and SVGAGI. This chain's CDR3 is CASSFDYPSYEQYF. CDR3 DNA: TGTGCCAGCAGCTTCGATTATCCCTCCTACGAGCAGTACTTC.

This clonotype is classed as medium-sized (0.01 to 0.1%). In nucleotides, the CDR3 is TGTGCCAGTATTGTGACCGGGACCTCCGGGGAGCTGTTTTTT. This sequence encodes CASIVTGTSGELFF. This sequence joins TRBV19 and TRBJ2-2, with D perhaps being TRBD1 or TRBD2 (5 bases each). This CDR3 is 14 amino acids long. The V gene lost 7 bases and the J gene lost 6 bases, with 15 bases spanning the gap. Per the germline V gene, CDR1 is LNHDA and CDR2 is SQIVND (reference sequence).

By proportion, this clonotype is large. This chain joins TRBV12-5 and TRBJ2-2; D unclear. The ends were cut back, 8 bases at V and 5 bases at J, with 12 bases in the middle. Germline V CDR1 and CDR2: LGHNT, FRNRAP. The CDR3 length is 13 residues. The CDR3 DNA reads TGTGCTAGTTTGGGTGGATGGACCGGGGAGCTGTTTTTT. Residues: CASLGGWTGELFF.

In its sample, this clonotype is large (0.1 to 1%). The chain recombines TRBV5-6 with TRBJ1-2, with a tentative D call TRBD1 (6 bases). V gave up 4 bases and J gave up 4 bases, with 14 bases separating them. Per the germline V gene, CDR1 is SGHDT and CDR2 is YYEEEE. CDR3 length equals 14 residues. CDR3 protein: CASSPGQIFYGYTF. As DNA, the CDR3 is TGTGCCAGCAGCCCCGGACAGATTTTCTATGGCTACACCTTC. Complete variable domain (other parts from reference TRBV5-6 and TRBJ1-2): DAGVTQSPTHLIKTRGQQVTLRCSPKSGHDTVSWYQQALGQGPQFIFQYYEEEERQRGNFPDRFSGHQFPNYSSELNVNALLLGDSALYLCASSPGQIFYGYTFGSGTRLTVV.

In this sample, this clonotype is large. In DNA, the CDR3 is TGTGCCAGCAGACCGACCCCCAACCTAGGGTATGAGCAGTTCTTC. This gives the protein CASRPTPNLGYEQFF. This chain connects TRBV27 to TRBJ2-1, with D hard to call. The CDR3 consists of 15 residues. Germline lookup yields CDR1 MNHEY and CDR2 SMNVEV (reference sequence). V was trimmed by 6 bases and J by 8 bases, leaving 20 bases between them.

Within the sample, this clonotype is large (0.1 to 1%). The chain is built from TRBV27 and TRBJ2-5; TRBD1 matches at 10 bases. Germline assignment: CDR1 MNHEY and CDR2 SMNVEV (reference sequence). V trimming: 8 bases; J trimming: 5 bases; junction bases outside the gene matches: 11. The CDR3 is 15 residues long. CDR3 loop: CASEPIWTGGETQYF. DNA for the CDR3: TGTGCCAGCGAGCCAATTTGGACAGGGGGGGAGACCCAGTACTTC.

This clonotype is medium-sized (0.01 to 0.1%) within its sample. This sequence may be a read error, since a much larger clone differs from it by one base. The V and J genes are TRBV6-4 and TRBJ2-1, with TRBD1 as a possible D gene (6 bases). Germline CDR1 is MRHNA and CDR2 is SNTAGT. Trimming took off 4 bases at V and 5 bases at J, with 9 bases between the two ends. CDR3 length equals 13 residues. The DNA of the CDR3 is TGTGCCAGCAGTGGAGGGGACAACAATGAGCAGTTCTTC. It yields the protein CASSGGDNNEQFF.

This clonotype rates as medium-sized. The CDR3 loop reads CSARTPRGREQYF. Here the CDR3 DNA reads TGCAGTGCCAGGACGCCGAGGGGGCGCGAGCAGTACTTC. The J gene is TRBJ2-7, the V gene TRBV20-1, with TRBD1 matching 7 bases. With V trimmed by 6 bases and J by 6 bases, 11 bases remained unmatched. The CDR3 covers 13 residues. The germline gives CDR1 DFQATT, CDR2 SNEGSKA (reference sequence).

This clonotype counts as medium-sized. This rearrangement joins TRBV3-1 to TRBJ2-7, with unresolved D. The germline V gene encodes CDR1 LGHDT and CDR2 YNNKEL (reference sequence). The CDR3 has 13 amino acids. V was cut by 0 bases and J by 3 bases, with 6 bases left in between. This CDR3 reads CASSQDPVYEQYF. CDR3 DNA: TGTGCCAGCAGCCAAGATCCGGTCTACGAGCAGTACTTC.

By sample share, this clonotype is large. DNA of the CDR3: TGTGCCAGCAACGAGCAGTACTTC. Amino acid sequence: CASNEQYF. The chain recombines TRBV6-5 with TRBJ2-7, with D unclear. V was trimmed by 7 bases and J by 5 bases, leaving 0 bases between them. Germline lookup yields CDR1 MNHEY and CDR2 SVGAGI. The CDR3 contains 8 residues.

This clonotype was seen a few times. This rearrangement joins TRBV24-1 to TRBJ2-7; D is ambiguous. From germline, CDR1 is KGHDR and CDR2 SFDVKD. This CDR3 has 12 residues. V gave up 2 bases and J gave up 5 bases, with 6 bases separating them. The CDR3 nucleotides read TGTGCCACCAGTGATTCTACAGACGAGCAGTACTTC. This encodes CATSDSTDEQYF.

As for this clonotype: A single base separates this from a much larger clone, so it may be a read error. The chain carries TRBV5-4 and TRBJ2-2, with a weak D call TRBD2 (5 bases). The CDR3 runs 14 residues. CDR1 is SGHNT and CDR2 is YYREEE in the germline V gene (reference sequence). CDR3 loop: CASSLVGNTGEPFF. For the CDR3, the DNA is TGTGCCAGCAGCTTGGTGGGGAACACCGGGGAGCCGTTTTTT.

This clonotype qualifies as medium-sized. The chain couples TRBV19 to TRBJ2-1; possible D gene TRBD1, 5 bases. V was clipped by 5 bases and J by 8 bases, with 22 bases between them. The CDR3 runs to 16 residues. Per the germline V gene, CDR1 is LNHDA and CDR2 is SQIVND (reference sequence). The CDR3 region has the DNA TGTGCCAGTAGTTGGGGCCTCCCGGAGAGGCTTGATGAGCAGTTCTTC. Its protein is CASSWGLPERLDEQFF.

By share, this clonotype counts as medium-sized. This chain connects TRBV2 to TRBJ2-5; D not resolved. Trimming removed 4 bases from V and 3 bases from J, with 6 bases in between. This CDR3 contains 12 residues. The germline V gene has CDR1 SNHLY and CDR2 FYNNEI. DNA for the CDR3: TGTGCCAGCAGTGTCGCGGAAGAGACCCAGTACTTC. Encoded protein: CASSVAEETQYF.